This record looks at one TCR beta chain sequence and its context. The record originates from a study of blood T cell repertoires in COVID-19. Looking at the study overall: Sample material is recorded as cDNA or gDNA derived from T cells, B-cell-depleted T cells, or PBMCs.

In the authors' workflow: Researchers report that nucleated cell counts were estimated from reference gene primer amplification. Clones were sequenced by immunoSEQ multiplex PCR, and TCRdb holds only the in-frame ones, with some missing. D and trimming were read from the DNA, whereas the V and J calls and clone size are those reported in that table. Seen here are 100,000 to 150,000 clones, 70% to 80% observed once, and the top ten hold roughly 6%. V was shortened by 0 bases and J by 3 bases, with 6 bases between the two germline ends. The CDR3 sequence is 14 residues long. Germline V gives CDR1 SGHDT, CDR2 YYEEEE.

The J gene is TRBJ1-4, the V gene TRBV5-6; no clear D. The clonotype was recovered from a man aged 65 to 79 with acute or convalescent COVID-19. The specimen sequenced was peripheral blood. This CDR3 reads CASSLGGPNEKLFF. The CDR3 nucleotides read TGTGCCAGCAGCTTGGGAGGGCCTAATGAAAAACTGTTTTTT.